These 14 T cell receptor beta chains were sequenced from one sample in a study of blood T cell repertoires in COVID-19 (dated by TCRdb to between 2020 and 2021). The library relied on the immunoSEQ multiplex PCR assay. The table was pulled from immuneACCESS by TCRdb, which kept in-frame rearrangements only. Such tables lose some clones; where checked, under half of the loss comes from unresolved V genes, and the rest has no known cause. The sample table lists about 63,000 clones, 87% of them with a count of one. The top ten clones comprise 15% to 20% of the sample. Sequenced sample: peripheral blood. These receptors were obtained from a woman of 80 years or more with acute or convalescent COVID-19.

The chain carries TRBV2 and TRBJ1-1, with D perhaps TRBD1 (6 bases). The CDR3 consists of 12 residues. Germline values: CDR1 SNHLY, CDR2 FYNNEI. V lost 11 bases and J lost 2, with 12 bases in between. The CDR3 sequence: CACTGFNTEAFF. DNA of the CDR3: TGTGCCTGCACAGGGTTCAACACTGAAGCTTTCTTT.

This chain links TRBV5-1 with TRBJ2-1; 13 bases are a match to TRBD2. Germline CDR1 SGHRS, CDR2 YFSETQ. This CDR3 spans 17 amino acids. V was pared by 4 bases and J by 9 bases, with 13 bases of the junction left unmatched. The CDR3 DNA sequence: TGCGCCAGCAGCCCGGGACTAGCGGGACACGGACGGGTTGAGCAGTTCTTC. It encodes CASSPGLAGHGRVEQFF.

The chain recombines TRBV6-5 with TRBJ2-1; D perhaps matches TRBD1 (5 bases). The CDR3 covers 15 residues. Germline CDR1 MNHEY, CDR2 SVGAGI. Trimming took off 4 bases at V and 12 bases at J, with 22 bases between the two ends. The CDR3 DNA reads as TGTGCCAGCAGTTCCGACCGACAGCAACCAAGAGGGCAGTTCTTC. Protein: CASSSDRQQPRGQFF.

The CDR3 sequence: CASTVLGQGYEQYF. Here the CDR3 DNA reads TGTGCCAGCACCGTTTTGGGACAGGGCTACGAGCAGTACTTC. The chain is built from TRBV28 and TRBJ2-7; TRBD1 matches at 9 bases. CDR3 length equals 14 residues. Trimming took 7 bases from V and 3 from J; bases not matched to a gene: 7. Germline lookup yields CDR1 MDHEN and CDR2 SYDVKM.

The sample holds one count of this clone. The genes are TRBV6-6 and TRBJ2-7; perhaps TRBD2 as D (5 bases). V shed 6 bases and J shed 0 bases, with 9 bases lying between them. The germline V gene has CDR1 MNHNY and CDR2 SVGAGI (reference sequence). This CDR3 contains 13 residues. DNA of the CDR3: TGTGCCAGCAGCCCGGGATTCTCCTACGAGCAGTACTTC. It yields the protein CASSPGFSYEQYF.

This clone was found a few times. This chain joins TRBV11-2 and TRBJ1-6, with a possible D match to TRBD1 (6 bases). There are 17 residues in the CDR3. The germline gives CDR1 SGHAT, CDR2 FQNNGV. The V end lost 3 bases, the J end lost 10 bases, and 22 bases lay between the germline ends. CDR3 sequence: CASSFAAGAIRRSPLHF. The CDR3 DNA sequence: TGTGCCAGCAGCTTCGCGGCAGGGGCTATTAGGAGGTCACCCCTCCACTTT.

The chain combines TRBV27 with TRBJ2-1, with 15 bases lining up with TRBD2. The trim removed 4 bases at V and 5 bases at J, leaving 6 bases unmatched. There are 17 residues in the CDR3. Germline CDR1 MNHEY, CDR2 SMNVEV (reference sequence). CDR3 coding DNA: TGTGCCAGCAGTTCTCGGACTAGCGGGAGGGGAAACAATGAGCAGTTCTTC. This gives the protein CASSSRTSGRGNNEQFF.

The V gene is TRBV28, the J gene TRBJ1-4; D gene uncertain. Germline V gene data show CDR1 as MDHEN and CDR2 as SYDVKM. This CDR3 has 16 residues. Trimming removed 4 bases from V and 1 base from J, with 13 bases in between. The CDR3 sequence: CASSSPAGGTNEKLFF. The CDR3 bases are TGTGCCAGCAGTTCCCCCGCGGGCGGAACTAATGAAAAACTGTTTTTT.

The chain joins TRBV10-3 to TRBJ1-5; TRBD1 matches at 10 bases. The ends lost 6 bases at V and 0 bases at J; junction bases unmatched: 5. Germline CDR1 and CDR2: ENHRY and SYGVKD. The CDR3 is made up of 16 amino acids. CDR3 in amino acids: CAIRGTGVLSNQPQHF. The CDR3 DNA reads as TGTGCCATCAGGGGGACAGGGGTCCTTAGCAATCAGCCCCAGCATTTT.

The chain has TRBV6-2 or TRBV6-3 and TRBJ1-5; D is possibly TRBD1 (5 bases). V was cut by 1 base and J by 0 bases, with 7 bases left in between. The CDR3 is made up of 15 amino acids. Germline CDR1 and CDR2: MNHEY and SVGEGT. The CDR3 loop is CASSYFQGSNQPQHF. DNA of the CDR3: TGTGCCAGCAGTTACTTCCAGGGTAGCAATCAGCCCCAGCATTTT.

This chain joins TRBV28 and TRBJ2-3; D uncertain. The CDR3 extends over 11 amino acids. In germline, CDR1 is MDHEN, CDR2 SYDVKM. Deletions cut 6 bases from V and 8 bases from J, with 9 bases between. DNA of the CDR3: TGTGCCAGCAGCTCCCCGGGTACGCAGTATTTT. Translation: CASSSPGTQYF.

The chain links TRBV4-2 to TRBJ1-2, with D hard to call. Germline V gene sequence: CDR1 LGHNA, CDR2 YNFKEQ. Trimming left V 0 bases short and J 0 bases short, with 5 bases between. The CDR3 has 14 residues. The CDR3 nucleotides are TGTGCCAGCAGCCAAGACAGGTCTAACTATGGCTACACCTTC. Translating it yields CASSQDRSNYGYTF.

The rearrangement joins TRBV3-1 (or the pseudogene TRBV3-2) to TRBJ2-7, with 10 bases identical to TRBD1. Looked up from germline, CDR1 is LGHDT and CDR2 is YNNKEL (reference sequence). J lost 4 bases, V lost 0 bases, and 12 bases had no gene match. CDR3 length: 18 residues. The CDR3 here is CASSQDCPRDRGTYEQYF. Written as DNA, the CDR3 is TGTGCCAGCAGCCAAGATTGTCCCCGGGACAGGGGAACTTACGAGCAGTACTTC.

This clone was seen only once. The V call is TRBV24-1, the J call TRBJ2-3, with 7 bases matching TRBD1. Germline trimming cut 5 bases from V and 6 bases from J; bases unmatched to any gene: 10. The CDR3 runs to 15 residues. Germline CDR1 reads KGHDR; CDR2 reads SFDVKD. The CDR3 region has the DNA TGTGCCACCAGTGCACCGGGACAGTTGTATGATACGCAGTATTTT. It yields the protein CATSAPGQLYDTQYF.